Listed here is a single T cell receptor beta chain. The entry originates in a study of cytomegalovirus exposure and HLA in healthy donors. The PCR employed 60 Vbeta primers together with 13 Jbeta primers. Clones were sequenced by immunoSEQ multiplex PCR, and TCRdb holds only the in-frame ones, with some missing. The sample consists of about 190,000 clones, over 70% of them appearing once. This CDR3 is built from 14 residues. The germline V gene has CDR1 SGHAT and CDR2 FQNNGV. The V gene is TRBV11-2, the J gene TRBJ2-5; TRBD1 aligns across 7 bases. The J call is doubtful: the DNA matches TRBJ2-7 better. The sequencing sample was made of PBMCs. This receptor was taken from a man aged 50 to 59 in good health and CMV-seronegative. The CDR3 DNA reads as TGTGCCAGCAGCCAGGGACAGAGGGTCAACGAGCAGTACTTC. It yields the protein CASSQGQRVNEQYF.